Each of the 16 T cell receptor beta chains below was sequenced from the same sample in a study of blood T cells in healthy people across ages. The second PCR ran roughly 7 to 12 cycles with a sample-barcoded 5' primer and J-beta primers. Using its own MiXCR run on the 5' RACE reads, TCRdb lists one record per CDR3 protein. The sample has around 780,000 distinct CDR3 sequences, about 56% seen once. Sample: blood. These receptors came from a man in his forties in good health.

The rearrangement links TRBV29-1 to TRBJ2-5; D is undetermined. The CDR3 extends over 14 amino acids. Between the trimmed V and J ends, which lost 6 bases and 0 bases, there was a span of 14 bases. The V gene's germline CDR1 is SQVTM and CDR2 ANQGSEA. The CDR3 coding sequence is TGCAGCGTAAATTACAGAGAAAACCAAGAGACCCAGTACTTC. Translation gives CSVNYRENQETQYF.

This clonotype came up a few times. The chain links TRBV10-3 to TRBJ1-6, with 10 bases fitting TRBD1. Germline values: CDR1 ENHRY, CDR2 SYGVKD. CDR3 length: 15 amino acids. The ends lost 2 bases at V and 5 bases at J; junction bases unmatched: 0. The DNA for the CDR3 is TGTGCCATCAGTGAGGGGACAGGGGATAATTCACCCCTCCACTTT. Its protein product is CAISEGTGDNSPLHF.

The chain couples TRBV30 to TRBJ1-5; 10 nucleotides align to TRBD1. J was trimmed by 5 bases and V by 3 bases; bases with no gene match: 4. This CDR3 spans 14 amino acids. Germline-derived CDR1 and CDR2 are GTSNPN and SVGIG (reference sequence). The DNA for the CDR3 is TGTGCCTGGAGCTCGACAGGGGGCTATCAGCCCCAGCATTTT. It codes for CAWSSTGGYQPQHF.

Regarding this clonotype: Relative to the germline gene, one junction end is altered; a read error may explain this. The V call is TRBV5-1, the J call TRBJ2-3; TRBD2 matches at 7 bases. Germline V CDR1 and CDR2: SGHRS, YFSETQ. The CDR3 length is 16 residues. The CDR3 is CASSLGGSGSTDTQYF. CDR3 nucleotides: TGTGCCAGCAGCCTGGGGGGTAGCGGGAGCACAGATACGCAGTATTTT.

V gene TRBV11-2 combines with J gene TRBJ1-5; D remains unclear. Germline V gene sequence: CDR1 SGHAT, CDR2 FQNNGV. The CDR3 has 13 amino acids. V lost 0 bases and J 6 bases, leaving 6 bases between the germline ends. The CDR3 here is CASSLDSGQPQHF. The CDR3 DNA sequence: TGTGCCAGCAGCTTAGATTCAGGTCAGCCCCAGCATTTT.

The chain couples TRBV29-1 to TRBJ1-2; tentative D call: TRBD1 (6 bases). This CDR3 region has 13 residues. CDR1 and CDR2 from the germline V gene are SQVTM and ANQGSEA. V was pared by 3 bases and J by 6 bases, with 14 bases between. The CDR3 is CSVEPGTYDGYTF. For the CDR3, the DNA is TGCAGCGTTGAGCCCGGGACATACGATGGCTACACCTTC.

V is TRBV12-3 or TRBV12-4 and J is TRBJ2-1; D is unclear. CDR3 size: 14 residues. With 5 bases removed from V and 7 bases from J, the gap between germline ends came to 15 bases. Here the CDR3 reads CASSAPELANEQFF. CDR3 DNA sequence: TGTGCCAGCAGTGCTCCCGAACTGGCGAATGAGCAGTTCTTC.

The rearrangement links TRBV7-6 to TRBJ1-1; maybe TRBD1 (5 bases). The CDR3 has 13 amino acids. Trimming pared 5 bases from V and 5 bases from J, leaving 12 bases between. Germline CDR1 reads SGHVS; CDR2 reads FNYEAQ. CDR3 coding DNA: TGTGCCAGCAGCGTCTTCAGGGAGACTGAAGCTTTCTTT. Protein product: CASSVFRETEAFF.

The V call is TRBV7-9, the J call TRBJ2-1, with 9 bases that match TRBD2. CDR3 size: 15 residues. Losses at the gene ends were 5 bases for V and 7 bases for J; bases not matched to a gene: 9. The germline gives CDR1 SEHNR, CDR2 FQNEAQ (reference sequence). CDR3: CASSRPSGKWNEQFF. CDR3 in DNA: TGTGCCAGCAGCCGCCCTAGCGGGAAATGGAATGAGCAGTTCTTC.

The chain is built from TRBV10-3 and TRBJ2-2; a possible D gene is TRBD2 (5 bases). The CDR3 covers 18 residues. Trimming shortened V by 0 bases and J by 5 bases, and 19 bases separated the two germline ends. Germline V CDR1 and CDR2: ENHRY, SYGVKD. The chain's CDR3 is CAISESNLGGSVTGELFF. The CDR3 nucleotides are TGTGCCATCAGTGAGTCGAATTTAGGAGGCTCCGTGACCGGGGAGCTGTTTTTT.

This chain uses TRBV4-3 with TRBJ2-1, with 8 bases fitting TRBD2. The germline V gene encodes CDR1 LGHNA and CDR2 YSLEER. The trim removed 2 bases at V and 5 bases at J, leaving 14 bases unmatched. This CDR3 has 18 residues. In DNA form, the CDR3 reads TGCGCCAGCAGCCAATACGCGGGGGGCCCAGCGGGACACAATGAGCAGTTCTTC. Translation: CASSQYAGGPAGHNEQFF.

Comment on this clonotype: An end of the junction does not agree with germline; a read error may underlie this. The CDR3 is CASRASGSSYNAPLHF. In nucleotides, the CDR3 is TGTGCCAGTCGAGCCTCAGGGAGCTCCTATAATGCACCCCTCCACTTT. The chain carries TRBV12-3 or TRBV12-4 and TRBJ1-6, with D possibly TRBD1 on 5 matching bases. The CDR3 loop spans 16 amino acids.

This clonotype appeared a few times. This chain connects TRBV20-1 to TRBJ1-1; no clear D gene. The CDR3 sequence is 13 residues long. Germline V gives CDR1 DFQATT, CDR2 SNEGSKA (reference sequence). In DNA form, the CDR3 reads TGCATGCCTACGTCGGGTATGAACACTGAAGCTTTCTTT. Amino acids: CMPTSGMNTEAFF.

This clonotype is a singleton in its sample. The V and J genes are TRBV3-1 and TRBJ2-6; TRBD1 matches at 7 bases. J gave up 0 bases and V 4 bases, and 3 bases lay outside the gene matches. Germline-derived CDR1 and CDR2 are LGHDT and YNNKEL (reference sequence). CDR3 size: 16 residues. This CDR3 is CASSPTGLSGANVLTF. The CDR3, as DNA: TGTGCCAGCAGCCCGACAGGGCTCTCTGGGGCCAACGTCCTGACTTTC.

This clonotype was seen more than once but under ten times. The DNA for the CDR3 is TGCAGTGTTAGCAGCGGGAGGGAGGATACGCAGTATTTT. Translated, it gives CSVSSGREDTQYF. The V call is TRBV20-1, the J call TRBJ2-3; 10 nucleotides agree with TRBD2. Germline V CDR1 and CDR2: DFQATT, SNEGSKA (reference sequence). V lost 7 bases, J lost 6 bases, and 7 bases stayed unmatched. The CDR3 is 13 amino acids.

In this sample, this clonotype turned up a few times. The rearrangement links TRBV7-3 to TRBJ2-1; D not certain. Deletions cut 1 base from V and 13 bases from J, with 11 bases between. CDR1 is SGHTA and CDR2 is FQGTGA in the germline V gene. CDR3 size: 12 residues. The CDR3 spells CASSLNSDLQFF. In nucleotides, the CDR3 is TGTGCCAGCAGCTTAAATTCGGACCTCCAGTTCTTC. The full variable domain, with the rest looked up from reference TRBV7-3 and TRBJ2-1, is GAGVSQTPSNKVTEKGKYVELRCDPISGHTALYWYRQSLGQGPEFLIYFQGTGAADDSGLPNDRFFAVRPEGSVSTLKIQRTERGDSAVYLCASSLNSDLQFFGPGTRLTVL.